One and the same sample provided the 26 T cell receptor beta chains below, sequenced in a study of cytomegalovirus exposure and HLA in healthy donors (dated by TCRdb to about 2017). The library was obtained by the immunoSEQ multiplex PCR assay. For the multiplex PCR, a mixture combining 60 forward primers for TCR Vbeta segments and 13 reverse primers for TCR Jbeta segments was used. Held by TCRdb, this immuneACCESS table contains in-frame sequences only and omits some clones. Under half of the omission traces to an unresolved V gene where checked; the cause of the rest is unknown. In all, the sample holds under 130,000 clones, and around 79% of those were seen once. Roughly 4% of the sample belongs to the ten largest clones. Sequenced sample: PBMCs. The receptors derive from a man aged 50-59 years in good health and CMV-seropositive.

This rearrangement joins TRBV11-2 to TRBJ2-2; no firm D call. The CDR3 runs to 13 residues. V gave up 10 bases and J gave up 2 bases, with 11 bases separating them. Germline V gene sequence: CDR1 SGHAT, CDR2 FQNNGV. The CDR3 loop reads CATPEHNTGELFF. The CDR3, as DNA: TGTGCCACCCCGGAGCACAACACCGGGGAGCTGTTTTTT.

The V gene is TRBV5-4, the J gene TRBJ2-2; D might be TRBD1 (5 bases). Germline CDR1 and CDR2: SGHNT and YYREEE (reference sequence). Between the trimmed V and J ends, which lost 0 bases and 6 bases, there was a span of 15 bases. The CDR3 extends over 16 amino acids. The DNA for the CDR3 is TGTGCCAGCAGCTTGGCCCAGGGTTGGGTTCCCGGGGAGCTGTTTTTT. Protein: CASSLAQGWVPGELFF.

The chain recombines TRBV19 with TRBJ2-2; a weak D match, TRBD2 (6 bases). V lost 6 bases and J 9 bases, leaving 11 bases between the germline ends. Germline values: CDR1 LNHDA, CDR2 SQIVND (reference sequence). The length of the CDR3 is 12 residues. The CDR3 bases are TGTGCCAGTAGCTGGGACTTTAGGGAGCTGTTTTTT. Translating it yields CASSWDFRELFF.

The chain recombines TRBV11-1 with TRBJ2-1, with 10 bases matching TRBD2. The J segment lost 9 bases and the V segment lost 5 bases, leaving 10 bases of the junction unmatched. Germline V gene sequence: CDR1 SGHAT, CDR2 FQDESV (reference sequence). The CDR3 totals 15 residues. In nucleotides, the CDR3 is TGTGCCAGCAGCCCTGAGCGGGAGGGCCGGGTTGAGCAGTTCTTC. Translation gives CASSPEREGRVEQFF.

V and J are TRBV18 and TRBJ1-6, with a weak D call TRBD1 (6 bases). The V gene's germline CDR1 is KGHSH and CDR2 LQKENI. The V gene lost 4 bases and the J gene lost 7 bases, with 14 bases spanning the gap. This CDR3 has 15 amino acids. CDR3 nucleotides: TGTGCCAGCTCACAAGAACAGGGCAGGAATTCACCCCTCCACTTT. Translation gives CASSQEQGRNSPLHF.

The chain links TRBV19 to TRBJ2-5; D is unclear. Trimming took off 5 bases at V and 0 bases at J, with 16 bases between the two ends. The CDR3 has 16 residues. Per germline, CDR1 LNHDA and CDR2 SQIVND (reference sequence). DNA of the CDR3: TGTGCCAGTAGTCGGAACGGGTTCGGCAACCAAGAGACCCAGTACTTC. Translating it yields CASSRNGFGNQETQYF.

This chain uses TRBV9 with TRBJ1-5, with D perhaps TRBD1 (5 bases). Deletions cut 0 bases from V and 5 bases from J, with 9 bases between. The germline V gene has CDR1 SGDLS and CDR2 YYNGEE. The CDR3 spans 14 residues. The CDR3 loop is CASSVGWGDQPQHF. For the CDR3, the DNA is TGTGCCAGCAGCGTAGGTTGGGGGGATCAGCCCCAGCATTTT.

This rearrangement joins TRBV5-1 to TRBJ2-2; D is unclear. Per germline, CDR1 SGHRS and CDR2 YFSETQ. The V and J ends lost 3 bases and 6 bases respectively, with 12 bases between them. This CDR3 comprises 14 residues. The CDR3 DNA follows: TGCGCCAGCAGCTCCGGGTCACTCCCCGGGGAGCTGTTTTTT. The encoded protein is CASSSGSLPGELFF.

This clone was found once. This sequence joins TRBV7-9 and TRBJ1-2; 7 bases line up with TRBD1. The V gene end was trimmed by 3 bases and the J gene end by 6 bases; junction bases not matched to a gene: 1. The CDR3 has 12 residues. Germline CDR1 is SEHNR and CDR2 is FQNEAQ (reference sequence). The CDR3 protein is CASSFRGDGYTF. For the CDR3, the DNA is TGTGCCAGCAGCTTCAGGGGGGATGGCTACACCTTC. Together with reference TRBV7-9 and TRBJ1-2, the CDR3 gives the full variable domain: DTGVSQNPRHKITKRGQNVTFRCDPISEHNRLYWYRQTLGQGPEFLTYFQNEAQLEKSRLLSDRFSAERPKGSFSTLEIQRTEQGDSAMYLCASSFRGDGYTFGSGTRLTVV.

This chain connects TRBV19 to TRBJ1-3; D ambiguous. The germline CDR1 and CDR2 sequences are LNHDA and SQIVND (reference sequence). CDR3 length: 16 residues. Trimming took 9 bases from V and 0 from J, leaving 18 bases between them. In DNA form, the CDR3 reads TGTGCCAGCCGGTGGGGTGCCGGGATCTCTGGAAACACCATATATTTT. Protein: CASRWGAGISGNTIYF.

The V call is TRBV27, the J call TRBJ1-5; D possibly corresponds to TRBD1 (6 bases). V lost 4 bases and J lost 4, with 8 bases in between. The CDR3 extends over 13 amino acids. CDR1 is MNHEY and CDR2 is SMNVEV in the germline V gene (reference sequence). This CDR3 is CASSYQGNQPQHF. DNA for the CDR3: TGTGCCAGCAGTTACCAGGGGAATCAGCCCCAGCATTTT.

This chain joins TRBV14 and TRBJ2-5; D unclear. The V and J ends lost 0 bases and 4 bases respectively, with 9 bases between them. Germline V gene data show CDR1 as SGHDN and CDR2 as FVKESK. The CDR3 extends over 14 amino acids. The CDR3 DNA sequence: TGTGCCAGCAGCCAAGATGCTAGTGGAGAGACCCAGTACTTC. It codes for CASSQDASGETQYF. Full variable domain (rest looked up from reference TRBV14 and TRBJ2-5): EAGVTQFPSHSVIEKGQTVTLRCDPISGHDNLYWYRRVMGKEIKFLLHFVKESKQDESGMPNNRFLAERTGGTYSTLKVQPAELEDSGVYFCASSQDASGETQYFGPGTRLLVL.

This sequence joins TRBV4-2 and TRBJ2-7; 10 bases map to TRBD2. CDR3 length: 16 amino acids. The trim removed 4 bases at V and 1 base at J, leaving 7 bases unmatched. CDR1 LGHNA and CDR2 YNFKEQ come from the germline V gene. CDR3 sequence reads: CASSPGLAELSYEQYF. The CDR3 region has the DNA TGTGCCAGCAGCCCTGGACTAGCGGAACTATCCTACGAGCAGTACTTC.

J is TRBJ1-5 and V is TRBV19; the D gene is possibly TRBD1 (6 bases). Trimming removed 5 bases at V and 4 bases at J, with 18 bases between. Germline lookup yields CDR1 LNHDA and CDR2 SQIVND (reference sequence). The CDR3 covers 16 residues. The CDR3: CASSPRAAGENQPQHF. DNA of the CDR3: TGTGCCAGTAGTCCGCGGGCGGCAGGGGAAAATCAGCCCCAGCATTTT.

The rearrangement joins TRBV11-3 to TRBJ2-5; 12 nucleotides align to TRBD1. The CDR3 is made up of 15 amino acids. V dropped 5 bases and J dropped 5; count of bases not matched to a gene: 6. Per the germline V gene, CDR1 is SGHNT and CDR2 is YENEEA. The CDR3 DNA reads TGTGCCAGCAGCCCCGGGACAGGGGGCTACGAGACCCAGTACTTC. Amino acid sequence: CASSPGTGGYETQYF.

The chain links TRBV5-6 to TRBJ1-2; 9 bases align to TRBD1. The V gene's germline CDR1 is SGHDT and CDR2 YYEEEE. This CDR3 contains 13 residues. The ends lost 8 bases at V and 4 bases at J; junction bases unmatched: 6. This CDR3 is CASHGQGIYGYTF. The CDR3 bases are TGTGCCAGTCACGGACAGGGGATCTATGGCTACACCTTC.

J is TRBJ2-7 and V is TRBV10-3; TRBD2 might be the D (6 bases). The CDR3 runs to 11 residues. The V gene lost 4 bases and the J gene lost 6 bases, with 7 bases spanning the gap. Germline loops: CDR1 ENHRY, CDR2 SYGVKD. CDR3 loop: CAISGGAEQYF. The CDR3 region has the DNA TGTGCCATCAGTGGCGGGGCCGAGCAGTACTTC.

The gene calls are TRBV20-1 and TRBJ2-7; D not resolved. Trimming shortened V by 6 bases and J by 5 bases, and 11 bases separated the two germline ends. The CDR3 runs to 11 residues. The germline V gene encodes CDR1 DFQATT and CDR2 SNEGSKA (reference sequence). The chain's CDR3 is CSAVPRNEQYF. CDR3 bases: TGCAGTGCAGTCCCGAGGAACGAGCAGTACTTC.

This chain joins TRBV2 and TRBJ1-1; 7 nucleotides line up with TRBD1. The trim removed 10 bases at V and 3 bases at J, leaving 17 bases unmatched. The CDR3 contains 16 residues. Germline assignment: CDR1 SNHLY and CDR2 FYNNEI. CDR3 sequence: CAIPRTRGYLDTEAFF. In DNA, the CDR3 is TGTGCCATCCCACGTACCAGGGGGTATCTCGACACTGAAGCTTTCTTT.

J is TRBJ2-2 and V is TRBV11-2, with D perhaps TRBD1 (5 bases). This CDR3 spans 14 amino acids. Trimming stripped 2 bases from V and 2 bases from J, with 6 bases between. Germline V gene sequence: CDR1 SGHAT, CDR2 FQNNGV. The CDR3 sequence is CASSLQGNTGELFF. CDR3 DNA: TGTGCCAGCAGCTTACAGGGCAACACCGGGGAGCTGTTTTTT. The full variable domain, with the rest looked up from reference TRBV11-2 and TRBJ2-2, is EAGVAQSPRYKIIEKRQSVAFWCNPISGHATLYWYQQILGQGPKLLIQFQNNGVVDDSQLPKDRFSAERLKGVDSTLKIQPAKLEDSAVYLCASSLQGNTGELFFGEGSRLTVL.

The chain has TRBV4-3 and TRBJ2-3; 8 bases align to TRBD1. CDR1 is LGHNA, CDR2 YSLEER, per germline. CDR3 length: 16 amino acids. V lost 0 bases and J lost 6; bases outside the gene matches: 8. The chain's CDR3 is CASSQDGGQGTDTQYF. The DNA for the CDR3 is TGCGCCAGCAGCCAAGATGGAGGACAGGGTACCGATACGCAGTATTTT.

The chain uses TRBV28 and TRBJ2-5; weak D call: TRBD1 (6 bases). With the DNA end fitting TRBJ2-7 better, the J assignment may be wrong. The CDR3 runs to 15 residues. Per the germline V gene, CDR1 is MDHEN and CDR2 is SYDVKM. This CDR3 reads CASSGTGSSSYEQYF. The CDR3 region has the DNA TGTGCCAGCAGTGGAACAGGGTCCAGCTCCTACGAGCAGTACTTC.

This clone was recorded a few times. V usage is TRBV2 and J usage is TRBJ2-3; 11 positions agree with TRBD2. J lost 1 base, V lost 1 base, and 7 bases had no gene match. The CDR3 is 18 residues long. The germline gives CDR1 SNHLY, CDR2 FYNNEI. This CDR3 reads CASSEESPGLAGTDTQYF. DNA for the CDR3: TGTGCCAGCAGTGAAGAATCACCGGGACTAGCGGGCACAGATACGCAGTATTTT.

This chain joins TRBV15 and TRBJ2-1, with 7 positions matching TRBD2. CDR3 length: 17 residues. J was trimmed by 3 bases and V by 5 bases; bases with no gene match: 13. Germline CDR1 LNHNV, CDR2 YYDKDF (reference sequence). The CDR3 coding sequence is TGTGCCACCAGCGGCCTTGTTGGCGGGAGTTTCTACAATGAGCAGTTCTTC. Encoded protein: CATSGLVGGSFYNEQFF.

V is TRBV2 and J is TRBJ2-5; D may be TRBD2 (5 bases). The DNA matches TRBJ2-7 better at its end, which makes the J call doubtful. The CDR3 loop spans 14 amino acids. CDR1 is SNHLY and CDR2 is FYNNEI in the germline V gene. CDR3 loop: CASSGGPVSYEQYF. As DNA, the CDR3 is TGTGCCAGCAGTGGCGGGCCTGTCTCCTACGAGCAGTACTTC.

This clone was seen a single time. The chain's CDR3 is CASSLGDSTGSGNEQFF. CDR3 sequence (DNA): TGCGCCAGCAGCCTAGGCGACAGTACAGGAAGTGGCAATGAGCAGTTCTTC. The chain combines TRBV5-1 with TRBJ2-1; tentative D call: TRBD1 (5 bases). The CDR3 has 17 residues. CDR1 and CDR2 from the germline V gene are SGHRS and YFSETQ. Trimming removed 4 bases from V and 6 bases from J, with 23 bases in between.